This TCR beta chain was recovered during a study of T cells in Graves' hyperthyroidism and ophthalmopathy. Trimming removed 8 bases from V and 4 bases from J, with 10 bases in between. Germline V gene lookup returns CDR1 SNHLY and CDR2 FYNNEI. This CDR3 is built from 12 residues. Notes on the study in general: Patients with ophthalmopathy were separated from those with stable hyperthyroidism by a 13 V-J model.

This clonotype was counted many times. No antigen is known for it. Authors of the study amplified TCR beta CDR3 regions from RNA transcripts. HTBI primers were the set used in a first-round RT-PCR of the TCR CDR3. TCRdb passed the multiplex PCR reads through MiXCR, listing each CDR3 protein once. The sample lists 700,000 or so distinct CDR3 sequences, about 14% occurring once. The sample consisted of blood. The chain combines TRBV2 with TRBJ2-3; D call uncertain. This TCR derives from a woman in her forties or fifties with Graves' ophthalmopathy. The CDR3 DNA reads TGTGCCAGCTCCACATCGCCAGATACGCAGTATTTT. Protein: CASSTSPDTQYF.